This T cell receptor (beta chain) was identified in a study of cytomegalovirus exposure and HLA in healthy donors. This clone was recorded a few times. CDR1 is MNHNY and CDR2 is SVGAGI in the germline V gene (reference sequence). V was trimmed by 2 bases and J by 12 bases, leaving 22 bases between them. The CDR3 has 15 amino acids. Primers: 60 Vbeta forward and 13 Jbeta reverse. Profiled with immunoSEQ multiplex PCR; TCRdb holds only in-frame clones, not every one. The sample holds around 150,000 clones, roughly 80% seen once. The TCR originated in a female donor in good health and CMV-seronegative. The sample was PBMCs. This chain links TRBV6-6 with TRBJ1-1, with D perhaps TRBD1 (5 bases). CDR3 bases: TGTGCCAGCAGTTACAAACTAGCGAGGGACCCTAAAACTTTCTTT. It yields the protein CASSYKLARDPKTFF.